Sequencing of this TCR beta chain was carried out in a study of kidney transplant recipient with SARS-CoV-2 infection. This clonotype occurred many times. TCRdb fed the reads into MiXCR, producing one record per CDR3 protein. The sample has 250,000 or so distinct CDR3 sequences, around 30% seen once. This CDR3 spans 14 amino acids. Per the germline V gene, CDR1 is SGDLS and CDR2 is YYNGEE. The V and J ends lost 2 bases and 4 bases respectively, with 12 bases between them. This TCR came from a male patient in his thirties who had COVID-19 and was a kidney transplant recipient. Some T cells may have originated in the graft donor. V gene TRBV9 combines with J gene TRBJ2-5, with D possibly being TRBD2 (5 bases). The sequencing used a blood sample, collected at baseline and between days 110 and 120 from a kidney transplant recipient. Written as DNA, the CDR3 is TGTGCCAGCAGCGTTCGTGCCGGGATAGAGACCCAGTACTTC. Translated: CASSVRAGIETQYF.